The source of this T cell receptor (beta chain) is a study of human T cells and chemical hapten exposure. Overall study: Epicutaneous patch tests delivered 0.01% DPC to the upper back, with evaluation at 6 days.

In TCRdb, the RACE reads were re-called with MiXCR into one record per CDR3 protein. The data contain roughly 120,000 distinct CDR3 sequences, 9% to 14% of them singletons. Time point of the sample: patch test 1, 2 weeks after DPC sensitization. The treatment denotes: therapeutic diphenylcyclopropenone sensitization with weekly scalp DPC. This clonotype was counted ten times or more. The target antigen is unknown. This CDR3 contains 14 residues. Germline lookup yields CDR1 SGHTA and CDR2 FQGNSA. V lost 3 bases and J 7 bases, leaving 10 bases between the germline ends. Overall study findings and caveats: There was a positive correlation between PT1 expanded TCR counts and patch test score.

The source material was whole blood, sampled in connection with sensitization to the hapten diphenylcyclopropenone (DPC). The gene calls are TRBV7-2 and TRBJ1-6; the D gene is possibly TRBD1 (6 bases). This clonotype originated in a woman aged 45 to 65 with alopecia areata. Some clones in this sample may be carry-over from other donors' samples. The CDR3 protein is CASSFSGANSPLHF. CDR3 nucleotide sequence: TGTGCCAGCAGCTTTTCGGGGGCGAATTCACCCCTCCACTTT. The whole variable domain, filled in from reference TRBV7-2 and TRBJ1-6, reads GAGVSQSPSNKVTEKGKDVELRCDPISGHTALYWYRQSLGQGLEFLIYFQGNSAPDKSGLPSDRFSAERTGGSVSTLTIQRTQQEDSAVYLCASSFSGANSPLHFGNGTRLTVT.